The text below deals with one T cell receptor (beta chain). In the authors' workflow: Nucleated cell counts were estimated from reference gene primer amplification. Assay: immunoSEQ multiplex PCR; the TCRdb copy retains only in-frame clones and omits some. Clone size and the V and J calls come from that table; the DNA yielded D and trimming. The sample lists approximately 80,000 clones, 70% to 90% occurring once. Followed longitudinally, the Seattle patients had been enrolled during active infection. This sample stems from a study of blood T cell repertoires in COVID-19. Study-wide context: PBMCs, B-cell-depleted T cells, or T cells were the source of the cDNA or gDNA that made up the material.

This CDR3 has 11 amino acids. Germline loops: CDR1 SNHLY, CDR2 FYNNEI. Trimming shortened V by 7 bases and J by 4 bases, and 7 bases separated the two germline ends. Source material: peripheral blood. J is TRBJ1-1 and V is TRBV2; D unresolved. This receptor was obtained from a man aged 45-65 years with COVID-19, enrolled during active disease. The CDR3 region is CASKLGTEAFF. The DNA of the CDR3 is TGTGCCAGCAAACTCGGCACTGAAGCTTTCTTT.